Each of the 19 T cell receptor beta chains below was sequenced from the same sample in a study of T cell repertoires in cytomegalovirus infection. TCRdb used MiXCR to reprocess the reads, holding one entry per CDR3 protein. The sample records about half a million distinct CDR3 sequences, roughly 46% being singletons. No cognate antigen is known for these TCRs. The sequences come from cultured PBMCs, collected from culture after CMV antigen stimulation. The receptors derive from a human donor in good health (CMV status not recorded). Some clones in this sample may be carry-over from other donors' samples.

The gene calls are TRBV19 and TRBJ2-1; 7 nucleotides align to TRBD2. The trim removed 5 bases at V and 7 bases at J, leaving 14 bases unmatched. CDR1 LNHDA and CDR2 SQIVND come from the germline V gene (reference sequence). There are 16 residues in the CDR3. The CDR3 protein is CASSAWPAGVDNEQFF. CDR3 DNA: TGTGCCAGTAGTGCCTGGCCGGCGGGGGTCGATAATGAGCAGTTCTTC.

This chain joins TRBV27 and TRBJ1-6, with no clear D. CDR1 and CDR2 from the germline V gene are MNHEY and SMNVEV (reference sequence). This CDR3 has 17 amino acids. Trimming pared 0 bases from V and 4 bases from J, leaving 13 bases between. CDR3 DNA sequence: TGTGCCAGCAGTTTATCGCTCACAGAAAGTTATAATTCACCCCTCCACTTT. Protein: CASSLSLTESYNSPLHF.

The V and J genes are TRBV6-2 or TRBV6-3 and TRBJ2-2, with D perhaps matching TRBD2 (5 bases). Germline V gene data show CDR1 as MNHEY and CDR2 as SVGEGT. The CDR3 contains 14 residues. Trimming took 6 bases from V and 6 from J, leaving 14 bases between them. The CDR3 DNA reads TGTGCCAGCAGCCGCGGGTCTTCCGCCGGGGAGCTGTTTTTT. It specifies CASSRGSSAGELFF.

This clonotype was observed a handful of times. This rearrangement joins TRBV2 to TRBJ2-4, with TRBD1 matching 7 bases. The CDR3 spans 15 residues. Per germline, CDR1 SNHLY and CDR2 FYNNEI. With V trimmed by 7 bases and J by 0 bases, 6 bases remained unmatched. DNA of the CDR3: TGTGCCAGCATGGAAGGGGGCCTAGCCAAAAACATTCAGTACTTC. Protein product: CASMEGGLAKNIQYF. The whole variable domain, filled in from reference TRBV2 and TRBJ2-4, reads EPEVTQTPSHQVTQMGQEVILRCVPISNHLYFYWYRQILGQKVEFLVSFYNNEISEKSEIFDDQFSVERPDGSNFTLKIRSTKLEDSAMYFCASMEGGLAKNIQYFGAGTRLSVL.

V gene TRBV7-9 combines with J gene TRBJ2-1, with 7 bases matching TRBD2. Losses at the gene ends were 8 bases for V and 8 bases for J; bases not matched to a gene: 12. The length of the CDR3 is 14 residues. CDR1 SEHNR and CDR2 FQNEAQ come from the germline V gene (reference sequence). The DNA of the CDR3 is TGTGCCAGCGCTGGGTTAGCGGGCCCCGATGAGCAGTTCTTC. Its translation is CASAGLAGPDEQFF.

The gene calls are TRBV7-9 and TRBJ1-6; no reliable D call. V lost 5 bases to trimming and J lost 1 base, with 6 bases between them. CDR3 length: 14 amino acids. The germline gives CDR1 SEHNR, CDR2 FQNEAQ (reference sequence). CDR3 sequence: CASSTDSYNSPLHF. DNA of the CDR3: TGTGCCAGCAGCACGGATTCCTATAATTCACCCCTCCACTTT.

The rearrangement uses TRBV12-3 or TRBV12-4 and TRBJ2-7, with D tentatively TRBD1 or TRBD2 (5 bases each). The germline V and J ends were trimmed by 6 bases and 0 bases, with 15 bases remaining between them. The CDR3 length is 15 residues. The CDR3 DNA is TGTGCCAGCAGCCATGGGGACCCTGCCTCCTACGAGCAGTACTTC. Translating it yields CASSHGDPASYEQYF.

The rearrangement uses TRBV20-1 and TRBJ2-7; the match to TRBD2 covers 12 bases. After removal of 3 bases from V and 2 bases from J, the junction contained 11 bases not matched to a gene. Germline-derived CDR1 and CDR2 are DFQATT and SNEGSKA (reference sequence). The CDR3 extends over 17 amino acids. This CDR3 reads CSASKLAGGSLPYEQYF. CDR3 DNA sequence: TGCAGTGCTAGTAAGCTAGCGGGAGGGTCCCTCCCCTACGAGCAGTACTTC.

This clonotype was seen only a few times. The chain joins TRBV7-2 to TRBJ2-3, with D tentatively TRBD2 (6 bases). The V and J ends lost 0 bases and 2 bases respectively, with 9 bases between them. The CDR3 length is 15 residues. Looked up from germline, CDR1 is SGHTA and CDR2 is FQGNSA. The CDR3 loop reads CASSLASGFTDTQYF. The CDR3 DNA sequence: TGTGCCAGCAGCTTAGCTAGCGGCTTCACAGATACGCAGTATTTT. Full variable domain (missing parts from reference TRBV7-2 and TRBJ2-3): GAGVSQSPSNKVTEKGKDVELRCDPISGHTALYWYRQSLGQGLEFLIYFQGNSAPDKSGLPSDRFSAERTGGSVSTLTIQRTQQEDSAVYLCASSLASGFTDTQYFGPGTRLTVL.

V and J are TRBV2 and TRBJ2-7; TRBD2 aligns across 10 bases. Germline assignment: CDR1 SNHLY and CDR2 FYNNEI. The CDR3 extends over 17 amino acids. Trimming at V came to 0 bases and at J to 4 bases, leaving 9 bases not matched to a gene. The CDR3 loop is CASSEAVGLAGVYEQYF. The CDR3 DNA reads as TGTGCCAGCAGTGAAGCTGTGGGTCTAGCGGGAGTTTACGAGCAGTACTTC.

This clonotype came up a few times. CDR3 coding DNA: TGTGCCAGCAGCCAAGTCGAAAATACCGCTCGAGAAGAGACCCAGTACTTC. Translating gives CASSQVENTAREETQYF. The chain recombines TRBV14 with TRBJ2-5; D unclear. The CDR3 totals 17 residues. V lost 1 base, J lost 3 bases, and 18 bases lay in between. Germline CDR1 SGHDN, CDR2 FVKESK.

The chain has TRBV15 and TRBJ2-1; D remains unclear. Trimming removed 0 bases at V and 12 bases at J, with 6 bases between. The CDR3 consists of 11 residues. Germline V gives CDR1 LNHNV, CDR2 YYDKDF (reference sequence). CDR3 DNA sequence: TGTGCCACCAGCAGAGAGGCCGGGCAGTTCTTC. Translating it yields CATSREAGQFF.

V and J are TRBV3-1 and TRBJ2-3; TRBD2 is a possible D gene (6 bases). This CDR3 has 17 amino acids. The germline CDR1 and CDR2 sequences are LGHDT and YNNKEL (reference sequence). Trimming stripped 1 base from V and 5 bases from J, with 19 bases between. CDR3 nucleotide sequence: TGTGCCAGCAGCCAAGTGGGCGGGGAGGCCGGGATAGATACGCAGTATTTT. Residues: CASSQVGGEAGIDTQYF.

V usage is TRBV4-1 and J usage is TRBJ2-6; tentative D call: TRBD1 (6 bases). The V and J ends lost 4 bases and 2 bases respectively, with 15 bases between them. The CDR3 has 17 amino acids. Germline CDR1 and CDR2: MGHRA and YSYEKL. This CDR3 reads CASSRKDTGTGANVLTF. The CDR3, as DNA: TGCGCCAGCAGCCGCAAGGATACAGGGACTGGGGCCAACGTCCTGACTTTC.

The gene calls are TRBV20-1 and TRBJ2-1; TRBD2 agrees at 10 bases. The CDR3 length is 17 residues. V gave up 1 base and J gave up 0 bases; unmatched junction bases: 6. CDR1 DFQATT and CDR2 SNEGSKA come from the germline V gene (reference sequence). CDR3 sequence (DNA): TGCAGTGCTAGAGTGGCTAGCGGGAGCCGCTCCTACAATGAGCAGTTCTTC. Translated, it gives CSARVASGSRSYNEQFF.

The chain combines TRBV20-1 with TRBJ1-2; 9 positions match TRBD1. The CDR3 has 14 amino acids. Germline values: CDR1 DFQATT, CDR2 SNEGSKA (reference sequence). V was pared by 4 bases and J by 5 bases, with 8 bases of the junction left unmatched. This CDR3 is CSAILIGTGYGYTF. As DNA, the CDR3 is TGCAGTGCTATCCTGATTGGGACAGGGTATGGCTACACCTTC.

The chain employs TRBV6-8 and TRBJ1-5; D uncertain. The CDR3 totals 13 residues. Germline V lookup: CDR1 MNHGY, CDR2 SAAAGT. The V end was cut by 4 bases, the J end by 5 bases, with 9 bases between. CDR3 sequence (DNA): TGTGCCAGCAGTTTTACACGGGATCAGCCCCAGCATTTT. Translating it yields CASSFTRDQPQHF.

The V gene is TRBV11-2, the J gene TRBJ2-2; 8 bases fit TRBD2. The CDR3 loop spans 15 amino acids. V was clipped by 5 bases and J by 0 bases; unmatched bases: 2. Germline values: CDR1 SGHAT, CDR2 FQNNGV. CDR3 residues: CASSTSGSNTGELFF. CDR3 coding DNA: TGTGCCAGCAGCACTAGCGGTTCGAACACCGGGGAGCTGTTTTTT.

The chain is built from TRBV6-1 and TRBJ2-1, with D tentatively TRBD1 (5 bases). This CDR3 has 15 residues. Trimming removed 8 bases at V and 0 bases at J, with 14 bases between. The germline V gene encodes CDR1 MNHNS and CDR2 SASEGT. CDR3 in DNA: TGTGCCAGCCGAAGTAGACAGAGCTCCTACAATGAGCAGTTCTTC. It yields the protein CASRSRQSSYNEQFF.